This T cell receptor (delta chain) was sequenced in a study of gamma-delta T cells after stem cell transplantation. TCRdb reapplied CATT to the RT-PCR reads. Of 960 or so delta-chain clones detected, about 4.1% appear once; the ten largest clones hold roughly half. With respect to this clone: This DNA's translation and the protein TCRdb lists, from a much larger clone, do not match at residue 3, likely due to a read error; the protein shown is translated from the DNA.

The CDR3 covers 16 residues. The germline V gene encodes CDR1 GEAIGNYY and CDR2 EKD. This clonotype was obtained from a human donor. It is not recorded whose cells these are; they may come from a transplant donor. The sample taken for sequencing was gamma-delta T cells. The chain carries TRDV2 and TRDJ1; 12 positions agree with TRDD3. The CDR3 here is CARDALLGDTADKLIF. DNA of the CDR3: TGTGCCCGTGACGCCTTACTGGGGGATACTGCCGATAAACTCATCTTT.